What follows describes a single T cell receptor beta chain. What it binds is not known. The data stem from a study of T cells in Graves' hyperthyroidism and ophthalmopathy. Study details: Peripheral blood collection took place at initial diagnosis, before any treatment.

The cohort's ophthalmopathy patients, a group with duration under 3 months, had a Clinical Activity Score of at least 3 and a NOSPECS grade of at least 4. Uncontrolled infection, other autoimmune disease, pregnancy or lactation excluded patients. Study-level points and caveats: With a median lead of approximately 6.4 months before onset, the model predicted ophthalmopathy.

J gave up 6 bases and V 6 bases, and 7 bases lay outside the gene matches. Germline V CDR1 and CDR2: MNHNS, SASEGT. The CDR3 is 13 amino acids. Regions amplified from RNA transcripts were the TCR beta CDR3 regions. When the TCR CDR3 underwent first-round RT-PCR, the HTBI primer set was used. MiXCR, run by TCRdb on the multiplex PCR reads, gives a single entry per CDR3 protein. This sample carries 490,000 or so distinct CDR3 sequences, about 16% of them seen once, and the ten largest clones take around 32%. The receptor was isolated from a woman younger than 45 with Graves' ophthalmopathy. Sequencing was done on a sample of blood. The rearrangement joins TRBV6-1 to TRBJ2-7, with 8 bases matching TRBD1. The CDR3, as DNA: TGTGCCAGCAGATCCGGGACAGGCCCCGAGCAGTACTTC. Its translation is CASRSGTGPEQYF.